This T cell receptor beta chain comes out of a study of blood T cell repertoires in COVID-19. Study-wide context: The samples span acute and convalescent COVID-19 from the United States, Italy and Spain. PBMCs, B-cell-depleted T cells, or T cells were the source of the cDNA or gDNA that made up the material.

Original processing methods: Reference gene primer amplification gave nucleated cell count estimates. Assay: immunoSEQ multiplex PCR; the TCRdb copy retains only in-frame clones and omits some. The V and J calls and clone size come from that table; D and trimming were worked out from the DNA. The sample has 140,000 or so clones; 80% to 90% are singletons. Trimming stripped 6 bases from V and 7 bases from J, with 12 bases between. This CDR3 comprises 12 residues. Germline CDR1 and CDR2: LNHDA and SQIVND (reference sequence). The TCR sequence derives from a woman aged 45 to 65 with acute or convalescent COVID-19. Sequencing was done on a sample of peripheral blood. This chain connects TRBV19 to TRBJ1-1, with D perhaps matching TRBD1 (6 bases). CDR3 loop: CASRSGGNEAFF. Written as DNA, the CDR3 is TGTGCCAGTAGATCGGGGGGCAATGAAGCTTTCTTT.